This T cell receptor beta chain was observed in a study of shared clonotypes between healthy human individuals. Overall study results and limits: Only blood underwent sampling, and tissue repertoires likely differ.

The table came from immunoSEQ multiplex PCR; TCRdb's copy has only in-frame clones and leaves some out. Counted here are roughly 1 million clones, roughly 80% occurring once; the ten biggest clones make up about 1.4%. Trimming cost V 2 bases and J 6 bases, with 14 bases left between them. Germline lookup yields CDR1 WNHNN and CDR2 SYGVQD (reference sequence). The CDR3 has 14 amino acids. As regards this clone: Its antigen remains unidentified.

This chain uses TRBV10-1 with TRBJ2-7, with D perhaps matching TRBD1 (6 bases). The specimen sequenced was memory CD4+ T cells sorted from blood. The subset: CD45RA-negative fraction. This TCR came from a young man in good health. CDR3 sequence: CASSEDRRSGEQYF. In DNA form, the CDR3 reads TGCGCCAGCAGTGAGGACAGGAGGTCAGGCGAGCAGTACTTC.